This TCR beta chain came from a study of CD4 T cells in relation to SARS-CoV-2 and coronaviruses. At the level of the study: PBMCs were cultured with antigen for over nine days before TCR beta sequencing. Study-wide results and limits: Crossreactivity was assessed only for spike protein, not other viral proteins.

The unexposed donors gave CD4+ T cells in about 2010-2019, prior to COVID-19. CD4+ T cells were isolated from the cells after 10 days of culture. Sequenced by immunoSEQ multiplex PCR; TCRdb stores in-frame clones only, minus some. The table has about 20,000 clones, 72% seen once. Worth noting for this clone: Its antigen is not identified.

Sequencing was done on a sample of CD4+ T cells from PBMCs, cultured in vitro. The receptor's source is a human donor in good health.

The CDR3 DNA reads as TGTGCCAGTAGCCTGGGGAGGGACTATGGCTACACCTTC. Its protein product is CASSLGRDYGYTF. The chain employs TRBV19 and TRBJ1-2; no reliable D call. Between the trimmed V and J ends, which lost 6 bases and 3 bases, there was a span of 11 bases. CDR1 and CDR2 from the germline V gene are LNHDA and SQIVND (reference sequence). CDR3 length: 13 residues.